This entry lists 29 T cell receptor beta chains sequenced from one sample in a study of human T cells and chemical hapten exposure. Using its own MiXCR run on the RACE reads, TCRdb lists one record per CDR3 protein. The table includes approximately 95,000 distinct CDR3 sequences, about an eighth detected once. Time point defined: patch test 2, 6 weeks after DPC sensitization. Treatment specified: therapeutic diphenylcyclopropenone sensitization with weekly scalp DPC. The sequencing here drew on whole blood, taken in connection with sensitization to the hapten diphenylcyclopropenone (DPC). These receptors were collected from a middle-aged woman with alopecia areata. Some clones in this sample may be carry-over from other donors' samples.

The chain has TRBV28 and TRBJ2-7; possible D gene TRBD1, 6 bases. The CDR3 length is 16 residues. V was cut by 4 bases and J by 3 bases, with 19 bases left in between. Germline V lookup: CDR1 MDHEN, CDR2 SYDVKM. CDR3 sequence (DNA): TGTGCCAGCAGTTACCCAACAGGGCCGGAGAACTACGAGCAGTACTTC. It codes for CASSYPTGPENYEQYF.

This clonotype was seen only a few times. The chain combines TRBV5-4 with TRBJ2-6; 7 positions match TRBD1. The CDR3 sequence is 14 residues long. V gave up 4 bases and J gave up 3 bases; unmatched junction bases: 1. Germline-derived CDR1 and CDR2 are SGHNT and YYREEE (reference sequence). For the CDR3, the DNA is TGTGCCAGCAGCAGGGGGCTTGGGGCCAACGTCCTGACTTTC. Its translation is CASSRGLGANVLTF.

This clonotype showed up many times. CDR3 amino acids: CASSLESRLAGDETQYF. In DNA form, the CDR3 reads TGTGCCAGCAGCTTGGAAAGTCGCCTAGCGGGGGATGAGACCCAGTACTTC. The rearrangement uses TRBV5-6 and TRBJ2-5, with TRBD2 identical over 10 bases. The germline gives CDR1 SGHDT, CDR2 YYEEEE. With V trimmed by 0 bases and J by 5 bases, 10 bases remained unmatched. This CDR3 has 17 amino acids.

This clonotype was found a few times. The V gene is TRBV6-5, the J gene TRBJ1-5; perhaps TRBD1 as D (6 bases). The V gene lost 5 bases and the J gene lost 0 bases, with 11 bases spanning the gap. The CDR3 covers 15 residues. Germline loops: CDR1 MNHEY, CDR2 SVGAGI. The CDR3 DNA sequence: TGTGCCAGCAGTCCCGGACAGAATAGCAATCAGCCCCAGCATTTT. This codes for CASSPGQNSNQPQHF.

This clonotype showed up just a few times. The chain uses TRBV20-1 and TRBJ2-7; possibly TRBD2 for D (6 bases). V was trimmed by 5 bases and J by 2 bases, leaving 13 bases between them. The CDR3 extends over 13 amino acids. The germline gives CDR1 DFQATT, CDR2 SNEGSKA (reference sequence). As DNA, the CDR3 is TGCAGTGCTGGGAACGGGGGAGCCTACGAGCAGTACTTC. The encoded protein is CSAGNGGAYEQYF.

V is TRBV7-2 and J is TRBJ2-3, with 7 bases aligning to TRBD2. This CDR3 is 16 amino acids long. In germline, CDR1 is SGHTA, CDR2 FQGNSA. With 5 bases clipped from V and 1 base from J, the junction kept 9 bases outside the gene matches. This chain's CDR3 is CASSLVASGGTDTQYF. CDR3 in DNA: TGTGCCAGCAGCCTGGTTGCCAGCGGGGGCACAGATACGCAGTATTTT.

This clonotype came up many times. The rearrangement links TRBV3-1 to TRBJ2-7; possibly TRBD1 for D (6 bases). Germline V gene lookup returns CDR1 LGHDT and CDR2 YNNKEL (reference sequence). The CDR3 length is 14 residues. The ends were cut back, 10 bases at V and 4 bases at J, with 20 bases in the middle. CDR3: CATTSDRESYEQYF. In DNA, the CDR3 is TGTGCCACAACCTCGGACAGAGAGTCTTACGAGCAGTACTTC.

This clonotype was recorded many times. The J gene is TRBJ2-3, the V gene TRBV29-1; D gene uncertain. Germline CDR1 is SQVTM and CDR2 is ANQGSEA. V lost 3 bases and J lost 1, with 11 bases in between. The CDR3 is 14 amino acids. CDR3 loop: CSVDCWPGTDTQYF. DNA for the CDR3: TGCAGCGTTGATTGCTGGCCCGGCACAGATACGCAGTATTTT.

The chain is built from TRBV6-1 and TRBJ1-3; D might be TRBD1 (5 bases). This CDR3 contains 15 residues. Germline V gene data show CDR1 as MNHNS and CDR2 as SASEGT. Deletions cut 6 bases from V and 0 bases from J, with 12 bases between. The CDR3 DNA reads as TGTGCCAGCAGGAAGACAGAGAACTCTGGAAACACCATATATTTT. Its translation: CASRKTENSGNTIYF.

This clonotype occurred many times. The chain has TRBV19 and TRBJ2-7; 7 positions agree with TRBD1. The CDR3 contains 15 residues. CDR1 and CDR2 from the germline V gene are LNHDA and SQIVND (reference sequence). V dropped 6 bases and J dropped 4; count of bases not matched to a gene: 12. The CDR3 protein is CASRPRAGGVYEQYF. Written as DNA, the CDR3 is TGTGCCAGTAGGCCCAGGGCAGGGGGAGTGTACGAGCAGTACTTC.

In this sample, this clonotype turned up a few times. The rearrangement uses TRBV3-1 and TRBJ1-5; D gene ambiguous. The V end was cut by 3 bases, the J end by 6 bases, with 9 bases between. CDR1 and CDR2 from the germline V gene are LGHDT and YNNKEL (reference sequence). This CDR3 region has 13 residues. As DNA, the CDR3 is TGTGCCAGCAGCCATGGGCGTAGTCAGCCCCAGCATTTT. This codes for CASSHGRSQPQHF.

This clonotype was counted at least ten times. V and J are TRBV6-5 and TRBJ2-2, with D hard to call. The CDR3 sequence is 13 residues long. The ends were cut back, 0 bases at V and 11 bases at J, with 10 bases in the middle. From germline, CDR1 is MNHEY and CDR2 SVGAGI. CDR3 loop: CASSYSNGVELFF. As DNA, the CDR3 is TGTGCCAGCAGTTACTCGAATGGGGTAGAGCTGTTTTTT.

In DNA, the CDR3 is TGTGCCAGCACCTTACGTGGGAAGACATACTCTGGAAACACCATATATTTT. Protein sequence: CASTLRGKTYSGNTIYF. The chain combines TRBV6-5 with TRBJ1-3, with D hard to call. V lost 7 bases and J lost 0, with 19 bases in between. The germline gives CDR1 MNHEY, CDR2 SVGAGI. This CDR3 spans 17 amino acids.

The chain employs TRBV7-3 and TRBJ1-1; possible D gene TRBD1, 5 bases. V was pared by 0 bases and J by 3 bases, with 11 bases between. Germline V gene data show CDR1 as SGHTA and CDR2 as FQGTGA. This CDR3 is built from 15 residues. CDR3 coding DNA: TGTGCCAGCAGCTTAACACAGGCCCCGGACACTGAAGCTTTCTTT. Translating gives CASSLTQAPDTEAFF.

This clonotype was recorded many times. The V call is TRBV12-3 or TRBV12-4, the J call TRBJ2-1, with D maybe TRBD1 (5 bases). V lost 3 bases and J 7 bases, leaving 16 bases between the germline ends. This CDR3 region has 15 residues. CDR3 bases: TGTGCCAGCAGTTTGAGGTCGACAGCTAGGAATGAGCAGTTCTTC. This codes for CASSLRSTARNEQFF.

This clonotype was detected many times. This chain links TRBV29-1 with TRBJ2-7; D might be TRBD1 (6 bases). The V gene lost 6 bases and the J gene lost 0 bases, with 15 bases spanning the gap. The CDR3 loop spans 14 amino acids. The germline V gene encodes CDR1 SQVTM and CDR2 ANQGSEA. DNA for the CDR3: TGCAGCGTCCAAACAGGGCTGAGCTCCTACGAGCAGTACTTC. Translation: CSVQTGLSSYEQYF.

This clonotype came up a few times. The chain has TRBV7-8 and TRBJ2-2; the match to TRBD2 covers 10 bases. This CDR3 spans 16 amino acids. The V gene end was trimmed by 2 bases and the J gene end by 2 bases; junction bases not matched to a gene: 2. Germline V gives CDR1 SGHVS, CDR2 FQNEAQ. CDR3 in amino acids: CASSLLAGANTGELFF. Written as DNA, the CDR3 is TGTGCCAGCAGCTTACTAGCGGGGGCTAACACCGGGGAGCTGTTTTTT.

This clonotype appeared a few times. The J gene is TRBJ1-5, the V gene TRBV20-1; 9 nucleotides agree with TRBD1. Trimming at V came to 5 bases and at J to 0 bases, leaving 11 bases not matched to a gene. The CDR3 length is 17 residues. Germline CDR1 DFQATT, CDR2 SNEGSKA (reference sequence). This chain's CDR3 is CSASQRTGAYSNQPQHF. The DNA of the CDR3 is TGCAGTGCTTCCCAAAGGACAGGGGCGTATAGCAATCAGCCCCAGCATTTT.

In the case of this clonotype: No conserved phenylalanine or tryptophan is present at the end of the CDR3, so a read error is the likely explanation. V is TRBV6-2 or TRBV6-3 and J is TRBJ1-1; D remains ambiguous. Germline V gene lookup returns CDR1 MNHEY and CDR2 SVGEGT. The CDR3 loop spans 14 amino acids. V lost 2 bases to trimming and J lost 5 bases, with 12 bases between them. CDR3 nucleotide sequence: TGTGCCAGCAGTTACCAACGAACGAGAACTGAAGCTTTCTTA. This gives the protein CASSYQRTRTEAFL.

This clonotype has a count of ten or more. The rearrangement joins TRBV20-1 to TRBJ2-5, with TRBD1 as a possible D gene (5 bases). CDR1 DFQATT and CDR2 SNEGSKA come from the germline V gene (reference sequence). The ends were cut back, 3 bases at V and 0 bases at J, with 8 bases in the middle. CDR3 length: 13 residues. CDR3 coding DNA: TGCAGTGCTAGTAGGGGTTACCAAGAGACCCAGTACTTC. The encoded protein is CSASRGYQETQYF.

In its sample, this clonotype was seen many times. Here the CDR3 DNA reads TGTGCCAGCAGTTTACTTCCCCCAGGGGGGTATGAAGCTTTCTTT. Translating gives CASSLLPPGGYEAFF. This sequence joins TRBV27 and TRBJ1-1; 7 bases are shared with TRBD1. The trim removed 2 bases at V and 7 bases at J, leaving 10 bases unmatched. The CDR3 is 15 residues long. Germline V lookup: CDR1 MNHEY, CDR2 SMNVEV (reference sequence).

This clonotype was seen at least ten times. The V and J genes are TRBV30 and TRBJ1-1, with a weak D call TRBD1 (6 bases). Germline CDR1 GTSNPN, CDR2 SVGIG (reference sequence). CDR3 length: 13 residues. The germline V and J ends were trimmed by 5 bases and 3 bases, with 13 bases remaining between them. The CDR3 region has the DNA TGTGCCTGGGGAGGGGGGTCGGACACTGAAGCTTTCTTT. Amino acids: CAWGGGSDTEAFF.

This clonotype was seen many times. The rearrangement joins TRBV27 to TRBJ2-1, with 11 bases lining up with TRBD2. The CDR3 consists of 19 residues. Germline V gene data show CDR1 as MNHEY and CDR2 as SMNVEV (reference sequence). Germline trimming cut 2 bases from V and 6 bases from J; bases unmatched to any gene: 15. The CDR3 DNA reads TGTGCCAGCAGTTTAAAAGGGATCGGGGTAGCGGGAGGGAGCAATGAGCAGTTCTTC. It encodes CASSLKGIGVAGGSNEQFF.

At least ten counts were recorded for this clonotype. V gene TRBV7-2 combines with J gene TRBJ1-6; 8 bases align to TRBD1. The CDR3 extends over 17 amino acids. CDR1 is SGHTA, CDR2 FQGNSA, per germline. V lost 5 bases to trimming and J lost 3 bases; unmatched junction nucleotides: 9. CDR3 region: CASSQVPGQVYNSPLHF. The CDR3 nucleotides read TGTGCCAGCAGCCAAGTCCCGGGACAGGTCTATAATTCACCCCTCCACTTT. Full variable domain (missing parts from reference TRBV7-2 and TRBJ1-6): GAGVSQSPSNKVTEKGKDVELRCDPISGHTALYWYRQSLGQGLEFLIYFQGNSAPDKSGLPSDRFSAERTGGSVSTLTIQRTQQEDSAVYLCASSQVPGQVYNSPLHFGNGTRLTVT.

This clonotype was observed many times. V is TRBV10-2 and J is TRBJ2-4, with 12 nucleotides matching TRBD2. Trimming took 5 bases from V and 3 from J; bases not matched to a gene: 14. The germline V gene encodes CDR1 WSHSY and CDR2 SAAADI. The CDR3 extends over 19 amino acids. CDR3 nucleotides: TGCGCCAGCAGTATTTCACTAGCGGGGGGAAACGCGGGCAAAAACATTCAGTACTTC. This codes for CASSISLAGGNAGKNIQYF.

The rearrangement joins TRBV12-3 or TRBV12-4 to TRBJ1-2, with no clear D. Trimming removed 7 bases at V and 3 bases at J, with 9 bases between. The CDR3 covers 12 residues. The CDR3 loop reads CASMRRDYGYTF. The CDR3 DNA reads TGTGCCAGCATGCGGAGAGACTATGGCTACACCTTC.

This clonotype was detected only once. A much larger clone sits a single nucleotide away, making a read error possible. The chain's CDR3 is CASSLGREGGIDTQYF. In DNA form, the CDR3 reads TGTGCCAGCAGCTTAGGTCGAGAGGGGGGCATCGATACGCAGTATTTT. The V call is TRBV7-2, the J call TRBJ2-3; the D call may be TRBD1 or TRBD2 (6 bases each). CDR1 is SGHTA and CDR2 is FQGNSA in the germline V gene. The CDR3 contains 16 residues. The germline V and J ends were trimmed by 1 base and 6 bases, with 17 bases remaining between them.

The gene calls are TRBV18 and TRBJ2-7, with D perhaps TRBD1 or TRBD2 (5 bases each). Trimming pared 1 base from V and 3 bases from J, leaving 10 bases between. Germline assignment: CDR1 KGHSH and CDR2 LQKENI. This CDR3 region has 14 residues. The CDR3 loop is CASSPRDRYYEQYF. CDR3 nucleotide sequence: TGTGCCAGCTCACCACGGGACCGGTACTACGAGCAGTACTTC.

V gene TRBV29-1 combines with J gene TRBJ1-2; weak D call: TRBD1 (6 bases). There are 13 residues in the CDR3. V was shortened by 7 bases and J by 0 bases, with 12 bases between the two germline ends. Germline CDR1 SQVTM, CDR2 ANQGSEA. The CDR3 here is CSATGIANYGYTF. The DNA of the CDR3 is TGCAGCGCAACAGGGATCGCTAACTATGGCTACACCTTC.